These 30 T cell receptor beta chains share one sample of origin, sequenced in a study of T cell changes during pregnancy in multiple sclerosis. Data came from immunoSEQ multiplex PCR; TCRdb stores just in-frame clones and leaves some out. The sample lists tens of thousands of clones, 93% occurring once. The material sequenced was CD8+ T cells from peripheral blood mononuclear cells, taken in the third trimester of pregnancy. The receptors derive from a female donor with multiple sclerosis, enrolled in a pregnancy study.

V gene TRBV9 combines with J gene TRBJ2-2; 8 positions agree with TRBD2. From germline, CDR1 is SGDLS and CDR2 YYNGEE. J lost 3 bases, V lost 3 bases, and 10 bases had no gene match. This CDR3 region has 17 residues. For the CDR3, the DNA is TGTGCCAGCAGCGCACCACTACAAGCGGGGGACACCGGGGAGCTGTTTTTT. Amino acids: CASSAPLQAGDTGELFF.

V gene TRBV4-1 combines with J gene TRBJ1-1; D is perhaps TRBD1 (6 bases). The V gene's germline CDR1 is MGHRA and CDR2 YSYEKL. V gave up 0 bases and J gave up 3 bases, with 8 bases separating them. The CDR3 has 14 amino acids. CDR3 in amino acids: CASSQDAGDTEAFF. In DNA, the CDR3 is TGCGCCAGCAGCCAAGATGCAGGGGACACTGAAGCTTTCTTT.

The chain is built from TRBV11-2 and TRBJ2-1, with 7 bases fitting TRBD1. In germline, CDR1 is SGHAT, CDR2 FQNNGV. The CDR3 is made up of 16 amino acids. The V and J ends lost 5 bases and 6 bases, in that order; junction bases with no gene match: 13. The CDR3 nucleotides are TGTGCCAGCAGCGGAACACGGGACAGTGACTCCAATGAGCAGTTCTTC. Translating it yields CASSGTRDSDSNEQFF.

This clone was seen more than once but under ten times. V gene TRBV29-1 combines with J gene TRBJ2-2; the D is unclear. Between the trimmed V and J ends, which lost 6 bases and 9 bases, there was a span of 11 bases. The germline V gene encodes CDR1 SQVTM and CDR2 ANQGSEA. The CDR3 is 11 residues long. The CDR3 loop reads CSVLVFRELFF. CDR3 in DNA: TGCAGCGTCCTAGTGTTCAGGGAGCTGTTTTTT.

The chain joins TRBV7-9 to TRBJ2-7, with TRBD2 matching 8 bases. CDR3 length equals 13 residues. Germline V CDR1 and CDR2: SEHNR, FQNEAQ (reference sequence). The junction had 1 base not matched to a gene; V was cut back by 0 bases and J by 6 bases. CDR3 sequence: CASSLALAGEQYF. CDR3 sequence (DNA): TGTGCCAGCAGCTTAGCCCTAGCGGGCGAGCAGTACTTC.

The chain uses TRBV5-1 and TRBJ1-5, with D perhaps TRBD1 (6 bases). The CDR3 sequence is 15 residues long. Trimming took off 0 bases at V and 1 base at J, with 8 bases between the two ends. CDR1 and CDR2 (germline): SGHRS, YFSETQ. The CDR3 nucleotides are TGCGCCAGCAGCTTGGAGGGGGGGAGCAATCAGCCCCAGCATTTT. Translating gives CASSLEGGSNQPQHF.

This clone has more than one count but fewer than ten. This chain uses TRBV9 with TRBJ1-1; D gene ambiguous. This CDR3 spans 14 amino acids. Germline V CDR1 and CDR2: SGDLS, YYNGEE. Trimming removed 0 bases from V and 0 bases from J, with 6 bases in between. The CDR3 loop is CASSVAVLNTEAFF. In DNA, the CDR3 is TGTGCCAGCAGCGTAGCGGTCCTGAACACTGAAGCTTTCTTT.

The chain uses TRBV2 and TRBJ1-2; TRBD1 matches 7 bases. Trimming at V came to 2 bases and at J to 4 bases, leaving 7 bases not matched to a gene. CDR3 length: 15 residues. Germline CDR1 reads SNHLY; CDR2 reads FYNNEI. The CDR3 nucleotides read TGTGCCAGCAGTGAACAGGGGACAGCCGTCTATGGCTACACCTTC. This sequence encodes CASSEQGTAVYGYTF.

In DNA, the CDR3 is TGTGCCAGCAGCTTACCAGTAGGGGGAGCCGGGGAGCTGTTTTTT. Translation gives CASSLPVGGAGELFF. The genes are TRBV7-9 and TRBJ2-2; a weak D match, TRBD1 (6 bases). CDR3 length equals 15 residues. V lost 2 bases and J 6 bases, leaving 13 bases between the germline ends. CDR1 and CDR2 from the germline V gene are SEHNR and FQNEAQ (reference sequence).

This rearrangement joins TRBV9 to TRBJ2-2, with 10 nucleotides matching TRBD2. The length of the CDR3 is 15 residues. V gave up 3 bases and J gave up 3 bases; unmatched junction bases: 2. The V gene's germline CDR1 is SGDLS and CDR2 YYNGEE. CDR3 protein: CASSALAGYTGELFF. CDR3 DNA: TGTGCCAGCAGCGCACTAGCGGGGTACACCGGGGAGCTGTTTTTT.

CDR3: CASSSPASGSGRETQYF. The CDR3 DNA follows: TGTGCCAGCAGCTCTCCGGCTAGCGGGAGCGGGAGGGAGACCCAGTACTTC. This rearrangement joins TRBV13 to TRBJ2-5; TRBD2 aligns across 10 bases. The V and J ends lost 4 bases and 5 bases, in that order; junction bases with no gene match: 13. CDR1 and CDR2 from the germline V gene are PRHDT and FYEKMQ (reference sequence). This CDR3 spans 17 amino acids.

This chain joins TRBV9 and TRBJ1-2; TRBD1 matches 8 bases. The V gene end was trimmed by 0 bases and the J gene end by 8 bases; junction bases not matched to a gene: 6. The CDR3 covers 14 residues. Germline CDR1 reads SGDLS; CDR2 reads YYNGEE. For the CDR3, the DNA is TGTGCCAGCAGCGTAGCCGACAGGGGCCGGGGCTACACCTTC. Translating gives CASSVADRGRGYTF. Full variable domain (missing parts from reference TRBV9 and TRBJ1-2): DSGVTQTPKHLITATGQRVTLRCSPRSGDLSVYWYQQSLDQGLQFLIQYYNGEERAKGNILERFSAQQFPDLHSELNLSSLELGDSALYFCASSVADRGRGYTFGSGTRLTVV.

The V gene is TRBV27, the J gene TRBJ2-7; 8 bases agree with TRBD2. V was clipped by 6 bases and J by 0 bases; unmatched bases: 4. The CDR3 loop spans 14 amino acids. From germline, CDR1 is MNHEY and CDR2 SMNVEV (reference sequence). DNA for the CDR3: TGTGCCAGCAGCCCTAGCGGGCCCTCCTACGAGCAGTACTTC. Its translation: CASSPSGPSYEQYF.

V and J are TRBV5-6 and TRBJ2-7, with D hard to call. Germline lookup yields CDR1 SGHDT and CDR2 YYEEEE. Trimming shortened V by 4 bases and J by 3 bases, and 14 bases separated the two germline ends. CDR3 size: 14 residues. CDR3 nucleotides: TGTGCCAGCAGCCAAGACAAGTTTTTCTACGAGCAGTACTTC. As protein: CASSQDKFFYEQYF.

This clone was picked up a small number of times. The J gene is TRBJ1-1, the V gene TRBV30; weak D call: TRBD1 (5 bases). Trimming stripped 1 base from V and 4 bases from J, with 7 bases between. In germline, CDR1 is GTSNPN, CDR2 SVGIG (reference sequence). CDR3 length: 12 residues. CDR3 sequence reads: CAWSGQGTEAFF. The CDR3 DNA reads TGTGCCTGGAGTGGTCAGGGCACTGAAGCTTTCTTT.

The genes are TRBV9 and TRBJ2-7, with 10 bases lining up with TRBD1. The CDR3 length is 14 residues. V lost 3 bases and J lost 5; bases outside the gene matches: 5. Germline CDR1 and CDR2: SGDLS and YYNGEE. The CDR3 reads CASSETGGIDEQYF. As DNA, the CDR3 is TGTGCCAGCAGCGAGACAGGGGGCATCGACGAGCAGTACTTC.

V gene TRBV7-6 combines with J gene TRBJ2-2; maybe TRBD1 (5 bases). V was cut by 4 bases and J by 4 bases, with 7 bases left in between. The germline CDR1 and CDR2 sequences are SGHVS and FNYEAQ. This CDR3 is 13 amino acids long. CDR3 DNA sequence: TGTGCCAGCAGCTATGGGGCCACCGGGGAGCTGTTTTTT. As protein: CASSYGATGELFF.

The chain recombines TRBV28 with TRBJ1-2; no clear D gene. Germline CDR1 and CDR2: MDHEN and SYDVKM. The CDR3 spans 14 residues. Trimming stripped 7 bases from V and 5 bases from J, with 17 bases between. CDR3 bases: TGTGCCAGCATTCCTTACGCCACTTATTATGGCTACACCTTC. The encoded protein is CASIPYATYYGYTF.

The chain carries TRBV28 and TRBJ1-5, with 9 bases lining up with TRBD1. The CDR3 has 15 residues. Germline loops: CDR1 MDHEN, CDR2 SYDVKM. With V trimmed by 6 bases and J by 4 bases, 7 bases remained unmatched. The CDR3 bases are TGTGCCAGCAGGACCGGGACAGGGAGAAATCAGCCCCAGCATTTT. Translated: CASRTGTGRNQPQHF.

V is TRBV28 and J is TRBJ1-3, with no clear D. This CDR3 comprises 17 residues. The germline V gene has CDR1 MDHEN and CDR2 SYDVKM. V shed 3 bases and J shed 0 bases, with 15 bases lying between them. The CDR3 DNA follows: TGTGCCAGCAGTTTGGAAGAGGGCGTACCCTCTGGAAACACCATATATTTT. It yields the protein CASSLEEGVPSGNTIYF.

The CDR3 nucleotides are TGTGCCAGTAGTATAGCGGGGTGGGCGATGAACACTGAAGCTTTCTTT. This codes for CASSIAGWAMNTEAFF. The chain carries TRBV19 and TRBJ1-1; no reliable D call. CDR1 and CDR2 (germline): LNHDA, SQIVND (reference sequence). The CDR3 has 16 residues. The V and J ends lost 1 base and 0 bases respectively, with 12 bases between them.

V gene TRBV4-2 combines with J gene TRBJ2-5; 8 bases fit TRBD2. The CDR3 sequence is 16 residues long. Germline V lookup: CDR1 LGHNA, CDR2 YNFKEQ. With 0 bases clipped from V and 4 bases from J, the junction kept 7 bases outside the gene matches. CDR3 residues: CASSQETGTRIETQYF. The CDR3 DNA follows: TGTGCCAGCAGCCAAGAAACCGGGACTAGAATAGAGACCCAGTACTTC.

To note about this clone: Other DNA sequences within the sample encode an identical CDR3. CDR3 protein: CASSIAGLNTEAFF. The CDR3 nucleotides read TGTGCCAGTAGTATCGCAGGGTTGAACACTGAAGCTTTCTTT. J is TRBJ1-1 and V is TRBV19; weak D call: TRBD1 (5 bases). Germline values: CDR1 LNHDA, CDR2 SQIVND (reference sequence). The CDR3 contains 14 residues. The V end was cut by 3 bases, the J end by 0 bases, with 8 bases between.

The count of this clone is one. The rearrangement joins TRBV4-1 to TRBJ2-1; tentative D call: TRBD2 (5 bases). CDR1 is MGHRA and CDR2 is YSYEKL in the germline V gene. This CDR3 has 15 amino acids. The ends were cut back, 4 bases at V and 2 bases at J, with 12 bases in the middle. CDR3 sequence reads: CASSPRLMAYNEQFF. The CDR3 DNA reads as TGCGCCAGCAGCCCCCGACTAATGGCCTACAATGAGCAGTTCTTC.

CDR3 nucleotide sequence: TGTGCCAGCAGTGAAAGACAGGGGTTCAATGAGCAGTTCTTC. Translating it yields CASSERQGFNEQFF. The chain combines TRBV7-8 with TRBJ2-1, with 8 positions matching TRBD1. The J segment lost 6 bases and the V segment lost 6 bases, leaving 7 bases of the junction unmatched. The V gene's germline CDR1 is SGHVS and CDR2 FQNEAQ. This CDR3 has 14 amino acids.

This clone occurred a few times. The CDR3 here is CASSRGGVYTEAFF. CDR3 coding DNA: TGTGCCAGCTCCCGCGGCGGAGTGTACACTGAAGCTTTCTTT. This sequence joins TRBV27 and TRBJ1-1; no definite D call. Between the trimmed V and J ends, which lost 8 bases and 3 bases, there was a span of 16 bases. CDR1 and CDR2 from the germline V gene are MNHEY and SMNVEV (reference sequence). This CDR3 contains 14 residues.

The chain uses TRBV4-3 and TRBJ2-7; 11 bases align to TRBD2. Germline assignment: CDR1 LGHNA and CDR2 YSLEER. With 3 bases clipped from V and 0 bases from J, the junction kept 7 bases outside the gene matches. The CDR3 spans 17 residues. Written as DNA, the CDR3 is TGCGCCAGCAGCCAGGCTAATCTAGCGGGAGGCTCCTACGAGCAGTACTTC. It encodes CASSQANLAGGSYEQYF.

The chain is built from TRBV14 and TRBJ2-6, with D possibly matching TRBD1 (5 bases). The CDR3 is 19 amino acids. Trimming pared 4 bases from V and 1 base from J, leaving 20 bases between. CDR1 and CDR2 from the germline V gene are SGHDN and FVKESK. The CDR3 sequence is CASSPRWGRVASGANVLTF. The DNA for the CDR3 is TGTGCCAGCAGCCCGCGTTGGGGCAGGGTGGCATCTGGGGCCAACGTCCTGACTTTC.

The rearrangement joins TRBV27 to TRBJ2-7; TRBD2 is a possible D gene (6 bases). The V gene lost 3 bases and the J gene lost 4 bases, with 13 bases spanning the gap. This CDR3 comprises 14 residues. Germline CDR1 is MNHEY and CDR2 is SMNVEV (reference sequence). The CDR3 DNA follows: TGTGCCAGCAGTTTCACCGGGGGTGGGTACGAGCAGTACTTC. This gives the protein CASSFTGGGYEQYF.

The chain combines TRBV5-1 with TRBJ1-1, with TRBD1 as a possible D gene (6 bases). The germline V and J ends were trimmed by 4 bases and 0 bases, with 13 bases remaining between them. CDR1 SGHRS and CDR2 YFSETQ come from the germline V gene. The CDR3 extends over 15 amino acids. For the CDR3, the DNA is TGCGCCAGCAGCGTGGTGGACAGCTTGAACACTGAAGCTTTCTTT. The encoded protein is CASSVVDSLNTEAFF.